These T cell receptor beta chains were read from a single sample in a study of T cell responses to AZD1222 COVID-19 vaccine. Clones were sequenced by immunoSEQ multiplex PCR, and TCRdb holds only the in-frame ones, with some missing. The table includes about 150,000 clones, 92% detected once. Sequenced here: peripheral blood, sampled 28 days after the second AZD1222 dose. These receptors came from an adult who received the AZD1222 COVID-19 vaccine. Both conserved end residues are part of each CDR3.

v_call	cdr3_aa
TRBV3-1/TRBV3-2	CASSQDWDREAFF
TRBV21-1	CASGNADGNQPQHF
TRBV29-1	CSVGGSSVGSMDTQYF
TRBV4-1	CASSQVVAGPPLNSPLHF
TRBV5-1	CASSFRVGTNEKLFF
TRBV6-5	CASRPSNQPQHF
TRBV7-3	CASSPNRLGTEAFF
TRBV19	CASIYTGRGNQPQHF
TRBV5-4	CASSHLTNYNEQFF
TRBV29-1	CSVTRMNTEAFF
TRBV4-2	CASSPPTNTEAFF